This T cell receptor beta chain was sequenced during a study of blood T cell repertoires in COVID-19. The wider study: From the United States, Italy and Spain came samples of acute and convalescent COVID-19. The cDNA or gDNA used as material had been derived from T cells, B-cell-depleted T cells, or PBMCs.

In the study's own analysis: Reference gene primer amplification gave nucleated cell count estimates. The table came from immunoSEQ multiplex PCR; TCRdb's copy has only in-frame clones and leaves some out. V and J calls and clone size are as listed in that table; D and trimming were resolved from the DNA. Of over 200,000 clones listed, nearly 90% are singletons. J gave up 4 bases and V 0 bases, and 7 bases lay outside the gene matches. This CDR3 has 16 amino acids. CDR1 is SGDLS, CDR2 YYNGEE, per germline. The chain uses TRBV9 and TRBJ2-1; 7 bases align to TRBD2. Sequencing input: peripheral blood. This TCR was sampled from a woman aged 18-30 years who had recovered from COVID-19. Here the CDR3 DNA reads TGTGCCAGCAGCGTAGAGGCTAGCGGAGGATACAATGAGCAGTTCTTC. It codes for CASSVEASGGYNEQFF. The full variable domain, rest sourced from reference TRBV9 and TRBJ2-1, is DSGVTQTPKHLITATGQRVTLRCSPRSGDLSVYWYQQSLDQGLQFLIQYYNGEERAKGNILERFSAQQFPDLHSELNLSSLELGDSALYFCASSVEASGGYNEQFFGPGTRLTVL.